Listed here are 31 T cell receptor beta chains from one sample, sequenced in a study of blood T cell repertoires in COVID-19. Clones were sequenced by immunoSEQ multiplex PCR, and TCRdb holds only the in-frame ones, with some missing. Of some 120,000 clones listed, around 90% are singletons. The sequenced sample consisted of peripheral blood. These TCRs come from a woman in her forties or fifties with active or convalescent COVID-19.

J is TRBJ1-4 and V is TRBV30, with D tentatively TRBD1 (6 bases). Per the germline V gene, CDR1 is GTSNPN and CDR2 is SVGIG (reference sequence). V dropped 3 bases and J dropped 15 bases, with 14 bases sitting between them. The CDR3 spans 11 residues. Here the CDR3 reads CAWSLRDKVFF. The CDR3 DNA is TGTGCCTGGAGCCTCAGGGACAAGGTGTTTTTT.

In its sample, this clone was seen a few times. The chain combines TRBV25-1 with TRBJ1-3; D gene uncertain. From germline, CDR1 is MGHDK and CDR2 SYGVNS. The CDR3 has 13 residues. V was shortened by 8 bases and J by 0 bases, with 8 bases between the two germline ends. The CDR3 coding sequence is TGTGCCAGCCTAGGCTTCTCTGGAAACACCATATATTTT. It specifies CASLGFSGNTIYF.

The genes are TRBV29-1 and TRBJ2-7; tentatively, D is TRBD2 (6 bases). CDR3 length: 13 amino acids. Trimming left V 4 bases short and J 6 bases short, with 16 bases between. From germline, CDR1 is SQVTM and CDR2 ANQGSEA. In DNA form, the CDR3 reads TGCAGCGTTGTAGATCCCAAAGCGGGCGAGCAGTACTTC. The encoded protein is CSVVDPKAGEQYF.

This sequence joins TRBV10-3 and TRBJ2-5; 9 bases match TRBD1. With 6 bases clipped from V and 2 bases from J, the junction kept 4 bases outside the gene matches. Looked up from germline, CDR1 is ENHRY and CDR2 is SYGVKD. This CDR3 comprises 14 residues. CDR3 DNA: TGTGCCATCAGGGATGACAGGGGGCAAGAGACCCAGTACTTC. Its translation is CAIRDDRGQETQYF.

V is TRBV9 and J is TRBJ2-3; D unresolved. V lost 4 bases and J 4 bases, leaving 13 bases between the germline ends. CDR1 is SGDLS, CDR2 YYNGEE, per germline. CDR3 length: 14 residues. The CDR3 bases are TGTGCCAGCAGCCTAACCCAGGTCGCAGATACGCAGTATTTT. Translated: CASSLTQVADTQYF.

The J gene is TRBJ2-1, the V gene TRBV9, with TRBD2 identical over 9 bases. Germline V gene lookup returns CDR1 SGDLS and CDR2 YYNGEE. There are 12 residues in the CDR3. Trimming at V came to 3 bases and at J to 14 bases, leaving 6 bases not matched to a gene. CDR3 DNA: TGTGCCAGCAGCGCGGACGGGACTAGCAAGTTCTTC. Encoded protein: CASSADGTSKFF. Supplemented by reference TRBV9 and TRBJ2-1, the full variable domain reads DSGVTQTPKHLITATGQRVTLRCSPRSGDLSVYWYQQSLDQGLQFLIQYYNGEERAKGNILERFSAQQFPDLHSELNLSSLELGDSALYFCASSADGTSKFFGPGTRLTVL.

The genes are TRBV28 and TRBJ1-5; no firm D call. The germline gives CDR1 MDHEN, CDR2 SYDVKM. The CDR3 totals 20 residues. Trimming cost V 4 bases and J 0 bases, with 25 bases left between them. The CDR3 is CASSSFGETGKLYSNQPQHF. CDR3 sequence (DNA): TGTGCCAGCAGTTCATTCGGAGAGACCGGTAAATTATATAGCAATCAGCCCCAGCATTTT.

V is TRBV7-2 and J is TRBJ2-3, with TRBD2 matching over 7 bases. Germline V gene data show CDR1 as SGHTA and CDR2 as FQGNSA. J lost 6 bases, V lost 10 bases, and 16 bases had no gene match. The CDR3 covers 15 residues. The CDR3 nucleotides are TGTGCCACTACACTCTCGGGACTGGGAGGGGATACGCAGTATTTT. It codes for CATTLSGLGGDTQYF.

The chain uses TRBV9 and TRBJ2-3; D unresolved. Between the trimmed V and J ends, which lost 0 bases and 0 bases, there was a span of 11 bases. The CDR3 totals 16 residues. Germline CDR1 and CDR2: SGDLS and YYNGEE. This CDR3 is CASSVVPETSTDTQYF. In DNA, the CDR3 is TGTGCCAGCAGCGTAGTACCCGAAACTAGCACAGATACGCAGTATTTT.

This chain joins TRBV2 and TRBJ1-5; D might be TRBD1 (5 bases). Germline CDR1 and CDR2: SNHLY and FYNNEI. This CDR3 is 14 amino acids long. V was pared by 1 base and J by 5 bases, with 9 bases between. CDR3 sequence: CASSEVRRDQPQHF. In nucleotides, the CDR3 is TGTGCCAGCAGTGAAGTACGCAGGGATCAGCCCCAGCATTTT.

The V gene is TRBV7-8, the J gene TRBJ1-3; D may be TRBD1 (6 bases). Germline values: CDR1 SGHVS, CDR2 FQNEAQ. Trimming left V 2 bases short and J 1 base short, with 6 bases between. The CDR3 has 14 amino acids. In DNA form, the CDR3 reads TGTGCCAGCAGCTTAACAGGGTCTGGAAACACCATATATTTT. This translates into CASSLTGSGNTIYF.

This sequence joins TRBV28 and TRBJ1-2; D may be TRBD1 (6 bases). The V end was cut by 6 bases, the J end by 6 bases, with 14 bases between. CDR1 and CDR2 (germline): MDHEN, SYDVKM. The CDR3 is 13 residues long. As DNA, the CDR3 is TGTGCCAGCAGCGGGGGGGCGCCCCATGGCTACACCTTC. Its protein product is CASSGGAPHGYTF.

CDR3 loop: CASSLQYNEQFF. CDR3 nucleotide sequence: TGTGCCAGCAGTCTCCAGTACAATGAGCAGTTCTTC. The chain is built from TRBV28 and TRBJ2-1; D remains unclear. Trimming cost V 5 bases and J 4 bases, with 6 bases left between them. This CDR3 has 12 amino acids. From germline, CDR1 is MDHEN and CDR2 SYDVKM. The full variable domain, its missing parts supplied by reference TRBV28 and TRBJ2-1, is DVKVTQSSRYLVKRTGEKVFLECVQDMDHENMFWYRQDPGLGLRLIYFSYDVKMKEKGDIPEGYSVSREKKERFSLILESASTNQTSMYLCASSLQYNEQFFGPGTRLTVL.

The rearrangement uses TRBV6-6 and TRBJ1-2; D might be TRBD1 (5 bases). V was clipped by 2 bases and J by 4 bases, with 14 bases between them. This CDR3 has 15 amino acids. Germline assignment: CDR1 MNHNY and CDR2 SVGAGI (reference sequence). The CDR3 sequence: CASSYRPAGSYGYTF. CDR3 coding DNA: TGTGCCAGCAGTTACCGGCCGGCAGGGTCCTATGGCTACACCTTC.

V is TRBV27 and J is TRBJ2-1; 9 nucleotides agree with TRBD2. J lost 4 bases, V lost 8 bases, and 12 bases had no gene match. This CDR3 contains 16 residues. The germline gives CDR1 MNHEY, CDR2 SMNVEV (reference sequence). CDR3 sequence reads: CASATTRLAEYNEQFF. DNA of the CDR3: TGTGCCAGCGCTACAACGAGACTAGCGGAATACAATGAGCAGTTCTTC.

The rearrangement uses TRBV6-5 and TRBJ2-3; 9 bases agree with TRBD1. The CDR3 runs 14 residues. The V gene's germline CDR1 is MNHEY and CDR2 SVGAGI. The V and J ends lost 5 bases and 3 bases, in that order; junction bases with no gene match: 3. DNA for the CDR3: TGTGCCAGCAGTCCCGGACAGGGGACAGATACGCAGTATTTT. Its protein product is CASSPGQGTDTQYF.

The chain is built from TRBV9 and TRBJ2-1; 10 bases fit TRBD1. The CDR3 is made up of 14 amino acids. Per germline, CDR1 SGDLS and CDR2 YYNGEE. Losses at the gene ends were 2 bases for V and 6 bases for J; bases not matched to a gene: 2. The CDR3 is CASSVGQGTNEQFF. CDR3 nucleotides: TGTGCCAGCAGCGTGGGACAGGGGACCAATGAGCAGTTCTTC.

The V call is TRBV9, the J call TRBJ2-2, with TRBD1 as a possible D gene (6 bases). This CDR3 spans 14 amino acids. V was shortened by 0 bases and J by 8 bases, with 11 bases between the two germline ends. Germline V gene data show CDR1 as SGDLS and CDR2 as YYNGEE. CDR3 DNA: TGTGCCAGCAGCGTAGGGACAGTCCGAGGGGAGCTGTTTTTT. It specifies CASSVGTVRGELFF.

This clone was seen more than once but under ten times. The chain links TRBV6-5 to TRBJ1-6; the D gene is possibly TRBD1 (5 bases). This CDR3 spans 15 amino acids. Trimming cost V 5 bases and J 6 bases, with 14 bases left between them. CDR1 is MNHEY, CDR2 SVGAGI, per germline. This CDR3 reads CASSTPREGNSPLHF. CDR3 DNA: TGTGCCAGCAGTACCCCCAGGGAGGGTAATTCACCCCTCCACTTT.

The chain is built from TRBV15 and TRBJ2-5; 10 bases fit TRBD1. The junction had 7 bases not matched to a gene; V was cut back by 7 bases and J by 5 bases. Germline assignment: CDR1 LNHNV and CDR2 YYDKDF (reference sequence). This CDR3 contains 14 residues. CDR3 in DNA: TGTGCCACCAATGACAGGGGGCGGGAGGAGACCCAGTACTTC. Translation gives CATNDRGREETQYF.

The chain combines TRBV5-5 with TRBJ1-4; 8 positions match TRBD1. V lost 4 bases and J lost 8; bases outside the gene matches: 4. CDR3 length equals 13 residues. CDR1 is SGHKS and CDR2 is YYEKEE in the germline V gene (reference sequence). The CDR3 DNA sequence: TGTGCCAGCAGCAGAACAGGGGGGGAAAAACTGTTTTTT. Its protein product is CASSRTGGEKLFF.

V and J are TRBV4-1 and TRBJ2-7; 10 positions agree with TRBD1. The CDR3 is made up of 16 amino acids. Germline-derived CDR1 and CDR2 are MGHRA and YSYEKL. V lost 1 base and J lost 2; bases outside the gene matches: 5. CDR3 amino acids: CASSQGGQGTTYEQYF. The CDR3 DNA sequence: TGCGCCAGCAGCCAAGGGGGACAGGGGACCACCTACGAGCAGTACTTC.

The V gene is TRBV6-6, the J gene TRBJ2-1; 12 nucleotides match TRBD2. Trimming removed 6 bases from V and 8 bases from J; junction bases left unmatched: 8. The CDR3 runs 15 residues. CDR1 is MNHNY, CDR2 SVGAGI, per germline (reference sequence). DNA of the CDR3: TGTGCCAGCAGCACCGGGACTAGCGGGTGGGATGAGCAGTTCTTC. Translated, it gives CASSTGTSGWDEQFF.

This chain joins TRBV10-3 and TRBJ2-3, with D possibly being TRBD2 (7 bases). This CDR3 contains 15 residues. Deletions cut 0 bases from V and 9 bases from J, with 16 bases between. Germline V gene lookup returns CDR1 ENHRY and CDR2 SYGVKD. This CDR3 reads CAISESGSGGGTQYF. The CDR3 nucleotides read TGTGCCATCAGTGAGTCAGGGTCGGGCGGGGGCACGCAGTATTTT.

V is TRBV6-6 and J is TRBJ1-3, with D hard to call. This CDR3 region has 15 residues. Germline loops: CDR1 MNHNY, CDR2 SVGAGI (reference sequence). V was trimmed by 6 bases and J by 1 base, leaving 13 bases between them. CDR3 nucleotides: TGTGCCAGCAGCCGGAGGGAGGGATCTGGAAACACCATATATTTT. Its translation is CASSRREGSGNTIYF.

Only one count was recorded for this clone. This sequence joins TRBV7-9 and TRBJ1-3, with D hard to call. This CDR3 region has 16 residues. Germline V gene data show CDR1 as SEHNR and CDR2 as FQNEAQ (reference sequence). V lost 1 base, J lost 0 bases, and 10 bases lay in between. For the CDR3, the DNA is TGTGCCAGCAGCTTAGTGGGCATCAGCTCTGGAAACACCATATATTTT. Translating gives CASSLVGISSGNTIYF.

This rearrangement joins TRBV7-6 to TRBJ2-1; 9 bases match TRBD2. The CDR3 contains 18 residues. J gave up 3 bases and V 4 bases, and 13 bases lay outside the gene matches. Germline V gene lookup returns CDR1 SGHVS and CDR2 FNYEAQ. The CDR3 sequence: CASSYLEPLAGSYNEQFF. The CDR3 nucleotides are TGTGCCAGCAGCTACCTCGAACCACTAGCGGGCAGCTACAATGAGCAGTTCTTC. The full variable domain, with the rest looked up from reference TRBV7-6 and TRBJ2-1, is GAGVSQSPRYKVTKRGQDVALRCDPISGHVSLYWYRQALGQGPEFLTYFNYEAQQDKSGLPNDRFSAERPEGSISTLTIQRTEQRDSAMYRCASSYLEPLAGSYNEQFFGPGTRLTVL.

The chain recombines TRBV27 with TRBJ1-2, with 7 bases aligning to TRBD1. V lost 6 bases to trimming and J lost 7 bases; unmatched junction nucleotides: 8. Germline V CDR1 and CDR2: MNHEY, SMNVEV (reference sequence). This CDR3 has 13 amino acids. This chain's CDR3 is CASRPDRAGGYTF. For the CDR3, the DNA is TGTGCCAGCAGGCCAGACAGGGCGGGTGGCTACACCTTC.

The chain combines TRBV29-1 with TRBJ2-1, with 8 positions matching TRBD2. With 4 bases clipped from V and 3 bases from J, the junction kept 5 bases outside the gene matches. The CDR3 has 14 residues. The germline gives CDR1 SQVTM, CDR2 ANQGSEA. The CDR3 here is CSVGAGGFYNEQFF. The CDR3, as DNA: TGCAGCGTTGGGGCGGGAGGTTTCTACAATGAGCAGTTCTTC.

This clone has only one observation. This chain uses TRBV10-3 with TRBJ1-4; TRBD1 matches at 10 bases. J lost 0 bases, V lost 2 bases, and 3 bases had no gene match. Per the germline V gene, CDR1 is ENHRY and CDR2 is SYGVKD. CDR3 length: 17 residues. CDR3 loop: CAISERQGASTNEKLFF. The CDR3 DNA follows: TGTGCCATCAGTGAGAGACAGGGGGCCTCAACTAATGAAAAACTGTTTTTT.

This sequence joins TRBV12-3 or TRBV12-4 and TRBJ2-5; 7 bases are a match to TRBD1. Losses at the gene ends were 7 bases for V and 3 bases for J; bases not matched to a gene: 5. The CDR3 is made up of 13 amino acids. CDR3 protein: CASKETGKETQYF. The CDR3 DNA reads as TGTGCCAGCAAAGAGACAGGGAAAGAGACCCAGTACTTC.